The subject of this entry is one T cell receptor (beta chain). The same CDR3 also results from other DNA sequences found in this sample. The source of the sample is a study of blood T cell repertoires in COVID-19. The CDR3 covers 14 residues. The germline V gene encodes CDR1 KGHSH and CDR2 LQKENI. V lost 3 bases to trimming and J lost 5 bases; unmatched junction nucleotides: 4. Cohort placement rested on clinical history that participants reported themselves. The data were produced by immunoSEQ multiplex PCR, yet TCRdb's version contains in-frame clones alone and is incomplete. The sample holds 150,000 to 200,000 clones, 80% to 90% seen once.

This clonotype was sampled from a man aged 40-50 years who had recovered from COVID-19. The rearrangement uses TRBV18 and TRBJ2-5; 9 bases match TRBD1. The specimen was PBMCs or T cells enriched from blood (not recorded which). The chain's CDR3 is CASSPGQGRETQYF. For the CDR3, the DNA is TGTGCCAGCTCACCGGGACAGGGAAGGGAGACCCAGTACTTC.